This T cell receptor (beta chain) emerged from a study of blood T cells in healthy people across ages (dated by TCRdb to the mid-2010s). The study in broad terms: Template switching captured roughly one uniquely barcoded TCR beta cDNA molecule per two T cells in model experiments. To track age-related changes in TCR beta repertoire diversity, the study relied on deep sequencing normalized with unique cDNA molecular identifiers. For two donors (one aged 18 to 30 and one aged 80 or older), the study analyzed two additional independent replicas of 1 million unique cDNA reads from the same blood draw. Four age groups were formed from the donors: young (average roughly 16 years), middle-aged (approximately 40), aged (roughly 56) and long-lived (around 82). To avoid experimental bias, donors of different ages were distributed randomly across sequencing lanes.

This clonotype has a count of ten or more. It has no known antigen specificity. No per-base quality is available; no much larger clone lies one base away. Overall study outcomes, separate from this receptor: There was a strong correlation between observed TCR beta diversity and the percentage of naive T cells measured by flow cytometry. Bulk unsorted PBMC profiling prevented conclusive comparison of naive and antigen-experienced compartments. Donor CMV infection status was unknown, potentially confounding age-related changes in expanded clonotypes. As age increased, observed TCR beta diversity per million T cells dropped in a roughly linear way, and a significant reduction was already evident by age about 36. Estimates of total diversity based on one million sequenced T cells were regarded as lower bounds and as underestimates. Compared with the aged group, more naive CD4+ T cells, fewer expanded clones and increased TCR diversity were shown by the long-lived group, suggesting age selection.

The library was made by 5' RACE. Sequenced using an Illumina HiSeq 2500. The second PCR ran for about 6 to 11 cycles and used a J-beta primer mix along with a sample-barcoded 5' primer. A template-switch 5' adaptor carrying 12 random nucleotides introduced a unique molecular identifier onto each TCR beta cDNA molecule. Each sample yielded at least 2.5 million CDR3-containing paired-end reads. All of the RNA was converted into first-strand cDNA using the Mint cDNA synthesis kit, with a TRBC-specific oligonucleotide serving as the primer. All cDNA was treated with uracil-DNA glycosylase and then went through a first 18-cycle PCR with the universal primers M1SS and BC2_uni_R. The study's processing was this. For normalization, 1 million high-quality reads were randomly selected from each sample, with every read carrying a distinct molecular identifier. Instead of being binned into consensus sequences, reads that shared molecular identifiers were thrown out. MiTCR, run with a Q25 quality threshold and the strictest error-elimination algorithm, handled CDR3 identification, clonotype clustering and error correction. A nonparametric unseen species model with Euler transformation was used to estimate a lower bound on total TCR beta diversity. TCRdb trimmed the raw reads at Q25, called clones with MiXCR and kept productive beta chains. Every CDR3 protein is listed once, alongside the most common genes and DNA of its rows. The V and J calls and clone size are TCRdb's, not the authors'. The sample profile shows 850,000 or so distinct CDR3 sequences; about 28% of them were found once. The top ten clonotypes cover roughly a sixth of the sample.

The donors were 40 or so Caucasian individuals from Russia, aged roughly 6 to 90 years, who were systemically healthy. Roughly 10 milliliters of peripheral blood were drawn from each donor into EDTA-treated Vacutainer tubes. Ficoll-Paque density-gradient centrifugation was used to isolate PBMCs, with at least 7 million per sample. Trizol reagent was used to extract total RNA from PBMCs, with at least 5.5 micrograms per sample. Naive CD45RAhigh/CD27high T cell percentages were measured by flow cytometry on a PBMC aliquot from every donor. Counted from cysteine to phenylalanine, this CDR3 has 15 amino acids. Only the CDR3 portion is preserved as DNA: 45 bases, with reading frame beginning at the first base. For this chain, trimming is 3 bases at the V end and 3 bases at the J end, and the number of junction bases without a gene match is 6. The germline V gene gives CDR1 as SGDLS and CDR2 as YYNGEE.

This sequence was found in an elderly woman in good health. The rearranged segments are TRBV9 and TRBJ2-5; TRBD1 fits 9 bases in the junction. Sample: blood. The CDR3 protein is CASSASGQGEETQYF. The nucleotide sequence reads as follows: TGTGCCAGCAGCGCGTCGGGACAGGGCGAAGAGACCCAGTACTTC.